This T cell receptor beta chain was recorded in a study of T cell clonotyping in hematopoietic cell transplantation. Whole-study results and caveats: Few recipient clonotypes overlapped donors; over 95% were de novo at given depth. Higher Inverse Simpson Index values in graft donor and pretransplant recipient predicted broader posttransplant TCR diversity.

With respect to this clone: Antigen specificity is unknown.

V shed 5 bases, J shed 6 bases, and the junction held 8 bases outside the gene matches. The CDR3 is 14 residues long. CDR1 is SGHAT and CDR2 is FQDESV in the germline V gene (reference sequence). Generated by immunoSEQ multiplex PCR, the TCRdb table keeps only in-frame clones and is missing some. The data show 7,000 or so clones, roughly 98% seen once. This specimen consisted of PBMCs, obtained 30 days after allogeneic stem cell transplant. The chain joins TRBV11-1 to TRBJ1-2; 8 nucleotides line up with TRBD1. The TCR originated in a male patient aged 60 to 75 who had an allogeneic stem cell transplant from a related donor, so the T cells may come from the graft donor. Some clones in this sample may be carry-over from other donors' samples. The CDR3: CASSGRGLGDGYTF. DNA of the CDR3: TGTGCCAGCAGCGGCAGGGGGCTTGGTGATGGCTACACCTTC.